This TCR beta chain came from a study of blood T cell repertoires in COVID-19. Overall study: Donors in the United States, Italy and Spain gave samples during acute or convalescent COVID-19. The analysed material was cDNA or gDNA that came from T cells, B-cell-depleted T cells, or PBMCs.

The V and J ends lost 3 bases and 7 bases, in that order; junction bases with no gene match: 10. The CDR3 extends over 15 amino acids. The germline gives CDR1 SGHAT, CDR2 FQNNGV. Per the study methods: Amplification of reference gene primers was used by the study to estimate nucleated cell counts. The repertoire was sequenced with immunoSEQ multiplex PCR; TCRdb's copy has only in-frame clones and lacks some. Clone size and V and J calls were adopted from that table, with D and trimming inferred from the DNA. Among over 100,000 clones, over 75% were seen once, and the ten largest hold 5% to 6.5%. The sequencing sample was made of peripheral blood. The V and J genes are TRBV11-2 and TRBJ2-7, with TRBD2 matching over 9 bases. The TCR was taken from a human donor in a cohort sampled during active COVID-19. The CDR3 loop reads CASSFGGGGVREQYF. For the CDR3, the DNA is TGTGCCAGCAGCTTTGGTGGCGGGGGGGTACGGGAGCAGTACTTC. Full variable domain (missing parts from reference TRBV11-2 and TRBJ2-7): EAGVAQSPRYKIIEKRQSVAFWCNPISGHATLYWYQQILGQGPKLLIQFQNNGVVDDSQLPKDRFSAERLKGVDSTLKIQPAKLEDSAVYLCASSFGGGGVREQYFGPGTRLTVT.